This is a list of T cell receptor beta chains from one sample in a study of a mutant IDH1 vaccine in newly diagnosed glioma. Some clones are missing from TCRdb's copy, which holds only in-frame ones; the method was immunoSEQ multiplex PCR. The sample lists tens of thousands of clones, over 70% occurring once. These receptors' antigens are unknown. Sequences were derived from PBMCs, sampled from a glioma patient whose treatment included an IDH1 peptide vaccine. These receptors all stem from a middle-aged man with glioma. The CDR3 runs from the conserved cysteine through the conserved F or W. The D gene is left open where the match is weak. Clone size, where shown, is once, few, many, or a class for clones that have expanded.

clone size: NA; J gene: TRBJ2-3; D gene: NA; V gene: TRBV5-6; CDR3 protein: CASSFRQPGDTQYF; CDR3 DNA: TGTGCCAGCAGCTTTAGGCAGCCGGGGGATACGCAGTATTTT
clone size: NA; J gene: TRBJ1-1; D gene: TRBD1; V gene: TRBV2; CDR3 protein: CASSEAGTGRTEAFF; CDR3 DNA: TGTGCCAGCAGTGAAGCCGGGACAGGGCGGACTGAAGCTTTCTTT
clone size: NA; J gene: TRBJ2-7; D gene: TRBD1; V gene: TRBV6-1; CDR3 protein: CASSEALDRGLREQYF; CDR3 DNA: TGTGCCAGCAGTGAAGCGCTGGACAGGGGGCTTCGCGAGCAGTACTTC
clone size: NA; J gene: TRBJ2-1; D gene: NA; V gene: TRBV13; CDR3 protein: CASSGAGAVDNEQFF; CDR3 DNA: TGTGCCAGCAGCGGTGCAGGGGCCGTCGACAATGAGCAGTTCTTC
clone size: NA; J gene: TRBJ2-7; D gene: NA; V gene: TRBV28; CDR3 protein: CASSLQGSSYEQYF; CDR3 DNA: TGTGCCAGCAGTTTACAGGGAAGCTCCTACGAGCAGTACTTC
clone size: NA; J gene: TRBJ2-7; D gene: TRBD2; V gene: TRBV5-1; CDR3 protein: CASSGLAGALYEQYF; CDR3 DNA: TGCGCCAGCAGCGGATTAGCGGGTGCTCTCTACGAGCAGTACTTC
clone size: NA; J gene: TRBJ2-7; D gene: TRBD2; V gene: TRBV19; CDR3 protein: CATMSWASGRNSYEQYF; CDR3 DNA: TGTGCCACCATGTCGTGGGCTAGCGGGAGGAACTCCTACGAGCAGTACTTC
clone size: NA; J gene: TRBJ1-5; D gene: NA; V gene: TRBV7-2; CDR3 protein: CASSLAVGINQPQHF; CDR3 DNA: TGTGCCAGCAGCTTAGCTGTGGGGATAAATCAGCCCCAGCATTTT
clone size: once; J gene: TRBJ2-3; D gene: TRBD1; V gene: TRBV2; CDR3 protein: CASSEWDSSTDTQYF; CDR3 DNA: TGTGCCAGCAGTGAATGGGACAGTAGCACAGATACGCAGTATTTT
clone size: NA; J gene: TRBJ2-7; D gene: TRBD2; V gene: TRBV5-4; CDR3 protein: CASSLTHRTSANPYEQYF; CDR3 DNA: TGTGCCAGCAGCTTGACCCATAGGACTAGCGCAAATCCCTACGAGCAGTACTTC
clone size: NA; J gene: TRBJ1-5; D gene: NA; V gene: TRBV19; CDR3 protein: CASRRGDLYNQPQHF; CDR3 DNA: TGTGCCAGCCGGCGGGGGGATCTATATAATCAGCCCCAGCATTTT
clone size: few; J gene: TRBJ1-1; D gene: NA; V gene: TRBV18; CDR3 protein: CASSPLQGDNTEAFF; CDR3 DNA: TGTGCCAGCTCACCATTACAGGGAGATAACACTGAAGCTTTCTTT
clone size: NA; J gene: TRBJ2-7; D gene: NA; V gene: TRBV6-5; CDR3 protein: CASSLGRRNEQYF; CDR3 DNA: TGTGCCAGCAGTCTGGGCAGGCGCAACGAGCAGTACTTC
clone size: NA; J gene: TRBJ2-7; D gene: NA; V gene: TRBV12-5; CDR3 protein: CASGLVKDGTAISYEQYF; CDR3 DNA: TGTGCTAGTGGTTTGGTAAAGGACGGGACGGCGATTTCCTACGAGCAGTACTTC
clone size: few; J gene: TRBJ1-1; D gene: NA; V gene: TRBV29-1; CDR3 protein: CSVDRMNTEAFF; CDR3 DNA: TGCAGCGTTGACCGCATGAACACTGAAGCTTTCTTT
clone size: once; J gene: TRBJ2-7; D gene: NA; V gene: TRBV27; CDR3 protein: CASSQQGGYEQYF; CDR3 DNA: TGTGCCAGCAGTCAGCAGGGCGGTTACGAGCAGTACTTC
clone size: NA; J gene: TRBJ2-7; D gene: NA; V gene: TRBV7-9; CDR3 protein: CASSLGTKSPYEQYF; CDR3 DNA: TGTGCCAGCAGCCTAGGGACAAAATCACCCTACGAGCAGTACTTC
clone size: NA; J gene: TRBJ2-5; D gene: NA; V gene: TRBV18; CDR3 protein: CASSRAAEETQYF; CDR3 DNA: TGTGCCAGCTCACGGGCGGCGGAAGAGACCCAGTACTTC